The rows below give T cell receptor beta chains drawn from one sample of a study of beta chain features in type 1 diabetes. Libraries were prepared by immunoSEQ multiplex PCR; TCRdb keeps only in-frame clonotypes and omits some of them. The repertoire holds about 170,000 clones, with 6% to 9% as singletons. Specimen: central memory CD4+ T cells from blood. All receptors derive from a man younger than 35 with type 1 diabetes. CDR3s include the opening cysteine and the closing phenylalanine or tryptophan.

v_call: TRBV5-1; cdr3_length: 14; j_call: TRBJ2-1; cdr3_aa: CASSPQGYEGEQFF
v_call: TRBV9; cdr3_length: 15; j_call: TRBJ2-1; cdr3_aa: CASSPRGTSGNEQFF
v_call: TRBV6-5; cdr3_length: 14; j_call: TRBJ2-1; cdr3_aa: CASRTPGTHNEQFF
v_call: TRBV12-5; cdr3_length: 15; j_call: TRBJ2-3; cdr3_aa: CASGLDGRGTDTQYF
v_call: TRBV19; cdr3_length: 15; j_call: TRBJ1-2; cdr3_aa: CASSMGTDSYYGYTF
v_call: TRBV27; cdr3_length: 16; j_call: TRBJ1-2; cdr3_aa: CASSLLGGGTNYGYTF
v_call: TRBV19; cdr3_length: 15; j_call: TRBJ1-1; cdr3_aa: CASSFLTGLGTEAFF
v_call: TRBV7-9; cdr3_length: 15; j_call: TRBJ2-3; cdr3_aa: CASNTGASSTDTQYF
v_call: TRBV27; cdr3_length: 15; j_call: TRBJ1-6; cdr3_aa: CASRLKPTGTTPLHF
v_call: TRBV5-1; cdr3_length: 14; j_call: TRBJ2-2; cdr3_aa: CASSLFTNTGELFF
v_call: TRBV11-2; cdr3_length: 14; j_call: TRBJ2-1; cdr3_aa: CASSGGYSLNEQFF
v_call: TRBV27; cdr3_length: 16; j_call: TRBJ2-6; cdr3_aa: CASRRASASGANVLTF
v_call: TRBV23-1; cdr3_length: 14; j_call: TRBJ2-7; cdr3_aa: CASTDRATPYEQYF
v_call: TRBV19; cdr3_length: 16; j_call: TRBJ2-7; cdr3_aa: CASSSSDRGFFYEQYF
v_call: TRBV7-2; cdr3_length: 15; j_call: TRBJ2-5; cdr3_aa: CASSSAGNPQETQYF
v_call: TRBV29-1; cdr3_length: 15; j_call: TRBJ2-1; cdr3_aa: CSVRQGGDSNNEQFF
v_call: TRBV11-2; cdr3_length: 16; j_call: TRBJ2-1; cdr3_aa: CASSSQGGRTYNEQFF
v_call: TRBV6-1; cdr3_length: 15; j_call: TRBJ2-5; cdr3_aa: CASIRGGEAQETQYF
v_call: TRBV7-2; cdr3_length: 15; j_call: TRBJ2-3; cdr3_aa: CASSLSLAGSDTQYF
v_call: TRBV29-1; cdr3_length: 10; j_call: TRBJ2-1; cdr3_aa: CSALYNEQFF
v_call: TRBV11-2; cdr3_length: 14; j_call: TRBJ1-1; cdr3_aa: CASSLDRRETEAFF
v_call: TRBV7-2; cdr3_length: 15; j_call: TRBJ2-7; cdr3_aa: CASSLLLAGDREQYF
v_call: TRBV28; cdr3_length: 16; j_call: TRBJ2-5; cdr3_aa: CASNLAGGLVVETQYF
v_call: TRBV7-9; cdr3_length: 14; j_call: TRBJ1-1; cdr3_aa: CASSLAEMNTEAFF